The T cell receptor (beta chain) described here comes from a study of blood T cell repertoires in COVID-19. Overall study context: From T cells, B-cell-depleted T cells, or PBMCs came the material, which was cDNA or gDNA.

Per the study methods: Reference gene primer amplification gave nucleated cell count estimates. The data were produced by immunoSEQ multiplex PCR, yet TCRdb's version contains in-frame clones alone and is incomplete. Clonal size and the V and J genes are those of that table, whereas D and trimming came from the DNA. The sample shows roughly 120,000 clones, 90% of them seen only once. Between the trimmed V and J ends, which lost 10 bases and 4 bases, there was a span of 16 bases. The CDR3 loop spans 13 amino acids. Germline CDR1 is LNHDA and CDR2 is SQIVND (reference sequence). This chain connects TRBV19 to TRBJ1-1; D is uncertain. This sequence originates from a woman aged 60 to 75 with COVID-19, enrolled during active disease. Specimen: peripheral blood. CDR3 in amino acids: CATVRSSTTEAFF. CDR3 DNA sequence: TGTGCCACCGTAAGATCGAGTACCACTGAAGCTTTCTTT.